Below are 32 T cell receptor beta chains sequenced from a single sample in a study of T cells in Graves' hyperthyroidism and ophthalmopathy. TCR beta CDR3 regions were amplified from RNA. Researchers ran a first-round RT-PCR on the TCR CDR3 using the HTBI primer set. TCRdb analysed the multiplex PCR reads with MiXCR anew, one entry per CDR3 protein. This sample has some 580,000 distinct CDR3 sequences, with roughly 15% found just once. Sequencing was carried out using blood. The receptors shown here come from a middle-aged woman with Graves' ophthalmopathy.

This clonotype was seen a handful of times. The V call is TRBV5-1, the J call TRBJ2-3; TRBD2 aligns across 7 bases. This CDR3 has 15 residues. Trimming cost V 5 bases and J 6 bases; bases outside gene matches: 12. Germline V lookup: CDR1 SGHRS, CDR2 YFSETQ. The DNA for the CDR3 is TGCGCCAGCAGTCAAGAGGGAGGGCCTGGGGATACGCAGTATTTT. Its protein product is CASSQEGGPGDTQYF.

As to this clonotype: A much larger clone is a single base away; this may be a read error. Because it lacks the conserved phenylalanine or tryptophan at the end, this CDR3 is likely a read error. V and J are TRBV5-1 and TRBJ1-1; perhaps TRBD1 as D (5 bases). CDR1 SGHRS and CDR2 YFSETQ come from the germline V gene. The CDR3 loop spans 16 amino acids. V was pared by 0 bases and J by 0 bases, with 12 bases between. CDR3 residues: CASSLGPGIMNTEAFL. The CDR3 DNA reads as TGCGCCAGCAGCTTGGGCCCAGGGATCATGAACACTGAAGCTTTCCTT.

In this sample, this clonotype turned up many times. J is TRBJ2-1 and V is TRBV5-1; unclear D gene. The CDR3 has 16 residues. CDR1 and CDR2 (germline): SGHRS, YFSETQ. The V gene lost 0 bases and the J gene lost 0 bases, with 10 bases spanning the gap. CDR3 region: CASSLGRRSSYNEQFF. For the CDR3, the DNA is TGCGCCAGCAGCTTGGGGCGGAGAAGCTCCTACAATGAGCAGTTCTTC.

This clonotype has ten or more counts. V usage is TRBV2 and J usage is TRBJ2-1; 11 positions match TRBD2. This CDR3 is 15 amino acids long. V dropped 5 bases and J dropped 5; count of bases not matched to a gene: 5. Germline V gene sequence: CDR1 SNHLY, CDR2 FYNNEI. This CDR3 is CASSKTSGGDNEQFF. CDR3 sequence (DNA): TGTGCCAGCAGTAAAACTAGCGGGGGTGACAATGAGCAGTTCTTC.

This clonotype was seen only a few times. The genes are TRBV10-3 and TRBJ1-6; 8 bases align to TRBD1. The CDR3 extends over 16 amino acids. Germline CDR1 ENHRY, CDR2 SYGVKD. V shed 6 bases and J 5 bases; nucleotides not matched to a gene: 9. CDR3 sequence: CAIRAGQGRDNSPLHF. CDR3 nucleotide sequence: TGTGCCATCAGAGCCGGACAGGGTCGCGATAATTCACCCCTCCACTTT.

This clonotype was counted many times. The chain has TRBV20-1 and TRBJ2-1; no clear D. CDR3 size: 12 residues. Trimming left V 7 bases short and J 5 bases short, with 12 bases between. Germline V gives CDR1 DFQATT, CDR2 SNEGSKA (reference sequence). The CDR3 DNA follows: TGCAGTGGGCGTGCCCCAAACAATGAGCAGTTCTTC. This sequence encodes CSGRAPNNEQFF.

The CDR3 bases are TGTGCCAGTAGTGGCGCGGGGGACTCTCGCAATCAGCCCCAGCATTTT. This sequence encodes CASSGAGDSRNQPQHF. The chain carries TRBV19 and TRBJ1-5; D may be TRBD1 (5 bases). This CDR3 is built from 16 residues. Looked up from germline, CDR1 is LNHDA and CDR2 is SQIVND (reference sequence). Trimming cost V 5 bases and J 2 bases, with 16 bases left between them.

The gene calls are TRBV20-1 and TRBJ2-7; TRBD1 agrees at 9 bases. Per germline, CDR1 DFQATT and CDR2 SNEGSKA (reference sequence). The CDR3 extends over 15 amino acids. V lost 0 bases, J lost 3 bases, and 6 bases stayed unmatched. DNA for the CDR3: TGCAGTGCTAGAGATCGAGGGACAGGGAACTACGAGCAGTACTTC. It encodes CSARDRGTGNYEQYF.

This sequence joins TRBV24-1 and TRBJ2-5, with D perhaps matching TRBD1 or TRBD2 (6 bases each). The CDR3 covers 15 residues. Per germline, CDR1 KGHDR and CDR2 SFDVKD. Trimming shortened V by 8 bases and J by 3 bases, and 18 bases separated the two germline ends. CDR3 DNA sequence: TGTGCCACCACAATGCCGGGGGCGAGAGAAGAGACCCAGTACTTC. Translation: CATTMPGAREETQYF.

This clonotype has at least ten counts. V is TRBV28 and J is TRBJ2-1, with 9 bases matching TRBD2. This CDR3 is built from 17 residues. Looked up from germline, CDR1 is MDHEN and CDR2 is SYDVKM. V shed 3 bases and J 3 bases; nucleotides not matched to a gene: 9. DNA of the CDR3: TGTGCCAGCAGTTTTGGGACCACTAGCGGGTACTACAATGAGCAGTTCTTC. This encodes CASSFGTTSGYYNEQFF.

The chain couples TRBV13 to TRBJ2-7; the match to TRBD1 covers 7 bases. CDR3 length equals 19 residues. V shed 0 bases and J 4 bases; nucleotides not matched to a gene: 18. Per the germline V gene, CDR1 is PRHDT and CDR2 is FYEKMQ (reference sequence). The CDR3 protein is CASSLGHGRGIADFYEQYF. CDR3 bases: TGTGCCAGCAGCTTAGGCCATGGCAGGGGGATAGCCGACTTTTACGAGCAGTACTTC.

The CDR3 region is CASSDPFTALEQYF. The DNA for the CDR3 is TGTGCCAGCAGTGACCCCTTTACAGCGCTCGAGCAGTACTTC. The chain is built from TRBV6-1 and TRBJ2-7, with no clear D. Germline V CDR1 and CDR2: MNHNS, SASEGT. The length of the CDR3 is 14 residues. Trimming cost V 3 bases and J 6 bases, with 15 bases left between them.

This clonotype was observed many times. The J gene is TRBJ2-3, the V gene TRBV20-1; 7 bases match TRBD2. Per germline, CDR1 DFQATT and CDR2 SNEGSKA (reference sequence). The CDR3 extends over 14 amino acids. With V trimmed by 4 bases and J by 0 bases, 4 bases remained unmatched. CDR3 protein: CSATSGPSTDTQYF. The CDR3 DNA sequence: TGCAGTGCTACTAGCGGCCCTAGCACAGATACGCAGTATTTT.

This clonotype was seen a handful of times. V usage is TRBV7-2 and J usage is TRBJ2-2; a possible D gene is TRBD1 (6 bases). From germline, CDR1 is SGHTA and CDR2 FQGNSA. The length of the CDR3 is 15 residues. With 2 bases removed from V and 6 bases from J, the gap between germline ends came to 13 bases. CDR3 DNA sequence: TGTGCCAGCAGCTTAAGCTGGGGGCGCTCCGGGGAGCTGTTTTTT. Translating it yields CASSLSWGRSGELFF.

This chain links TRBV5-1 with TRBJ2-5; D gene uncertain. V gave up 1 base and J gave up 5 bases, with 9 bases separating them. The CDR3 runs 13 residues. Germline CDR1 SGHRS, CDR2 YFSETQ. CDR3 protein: CASSLSGFETQYF. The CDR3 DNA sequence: TGCGCCAGCAGCTTGTCGGGCTTCGAGACCCAGTACTTC.

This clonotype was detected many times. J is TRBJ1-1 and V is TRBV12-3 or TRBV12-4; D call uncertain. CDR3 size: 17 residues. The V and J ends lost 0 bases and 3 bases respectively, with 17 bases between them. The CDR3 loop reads CASSLAQFGQPYTEAFF. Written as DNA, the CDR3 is TGTGCCAGCAGTTTAGCGCAGTTCGGCCAGCCGTACACTGAAGCTTTCTTT.

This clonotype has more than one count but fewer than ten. CDR3 DNA sequence: TGTGCCAGCCTGAGCGAGACCCAGTACTTC. This codes for CASLSETQYF. The chain recombines TRBV6-1 with TRBJ2-5; D gene uncertain. The CDR3 sequence is 10 residues long. V was trimmed by 8 bases and J by 5 bases, leaving 6 bases between them. From germline, CDR1 is MNHNS and CDR2 SASEGT.

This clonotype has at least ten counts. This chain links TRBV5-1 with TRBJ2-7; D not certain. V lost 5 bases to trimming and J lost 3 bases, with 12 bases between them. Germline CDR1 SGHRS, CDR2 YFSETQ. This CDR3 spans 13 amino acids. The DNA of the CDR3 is TGCGCCAGCAGTCACCCTGGGATCTACGAGCAGTACTTC. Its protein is CASSHPGIYEQYF.

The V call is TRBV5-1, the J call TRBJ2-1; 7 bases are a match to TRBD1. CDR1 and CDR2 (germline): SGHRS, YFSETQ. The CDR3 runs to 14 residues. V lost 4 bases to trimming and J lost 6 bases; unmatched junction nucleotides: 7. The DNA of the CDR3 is TGCGCCAGCAGCCCGGGACAGAATTTCAATGAGCAGTTCTTC. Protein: CASSPGQNFNEQFF. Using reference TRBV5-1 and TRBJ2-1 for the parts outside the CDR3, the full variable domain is KAGVTQTPRYLIKTRGQQVTLSCSPISGHRSVSWYQQTPGQGLQFLFEYFSETQRNKGNFPGRFSGRQFSNSRSEMNVSTLELGDSALYLCASSPGQNFNEQFFGPGTRLTVL.

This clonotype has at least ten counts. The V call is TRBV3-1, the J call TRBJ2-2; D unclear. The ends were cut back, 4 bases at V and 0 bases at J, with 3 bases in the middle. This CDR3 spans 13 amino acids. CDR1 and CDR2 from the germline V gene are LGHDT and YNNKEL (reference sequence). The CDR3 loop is CASSLPNTGELFF. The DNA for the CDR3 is TGTGCCAGCAGCCTTCCGAACACCGGGGAGCTGTTTTTT.

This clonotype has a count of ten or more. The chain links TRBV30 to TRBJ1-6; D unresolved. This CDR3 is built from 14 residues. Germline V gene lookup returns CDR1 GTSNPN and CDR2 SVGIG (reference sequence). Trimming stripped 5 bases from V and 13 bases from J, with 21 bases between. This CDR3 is CAWGHGDAIGPLHF. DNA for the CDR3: TGTGCCTGGGGCCACGGGGATGCCATTGGCCCCCTCCACTTT.

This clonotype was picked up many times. CDR3 amino acids: CASSFCYELHF. CDR3 coding DNA: TGTGCCAGCAGCTTTTGCTACGAACTGCATTTT. This rearrangement joins TRBV11-3 to TRBJ1-5; D gene uncertain. V lost 3 bases to trimming and J lost 15 bases, with 12 bases between them. CDR3 size: 11 residues. Germline CDR1 and CDR2: SGHNT and YENEEA.

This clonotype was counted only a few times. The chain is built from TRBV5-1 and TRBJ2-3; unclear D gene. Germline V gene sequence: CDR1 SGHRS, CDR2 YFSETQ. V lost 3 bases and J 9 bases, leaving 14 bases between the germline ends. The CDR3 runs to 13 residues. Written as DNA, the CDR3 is TGCGCCAGCAGCTACCTAGGGTCGGAGACGCAGTATTTT. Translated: CASSYLGSETQYF.

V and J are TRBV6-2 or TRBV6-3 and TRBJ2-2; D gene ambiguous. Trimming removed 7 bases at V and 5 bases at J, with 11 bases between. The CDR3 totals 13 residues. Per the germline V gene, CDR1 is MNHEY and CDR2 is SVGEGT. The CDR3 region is CASTTLATGELFF. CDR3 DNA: TGTGCCAGCACCACTCTTGCTACCGGGGAGCTGTTTTTT.

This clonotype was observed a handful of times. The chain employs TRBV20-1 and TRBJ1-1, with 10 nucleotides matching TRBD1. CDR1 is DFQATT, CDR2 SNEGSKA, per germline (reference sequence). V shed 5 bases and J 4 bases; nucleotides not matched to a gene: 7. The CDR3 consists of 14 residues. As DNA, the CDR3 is TGCAGTGCTTACCCGGGACAGGGGCCCACTGAAGCTTTCTTT. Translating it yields CSAYPGQGPTEAFF.

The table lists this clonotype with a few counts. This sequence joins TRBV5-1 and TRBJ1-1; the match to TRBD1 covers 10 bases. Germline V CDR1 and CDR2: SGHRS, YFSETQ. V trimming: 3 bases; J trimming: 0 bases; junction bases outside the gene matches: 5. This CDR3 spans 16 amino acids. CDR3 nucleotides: TGCGCCAGCAGCTGGGGGGACAGGGGCGTGAACACTGAAGCTTTCTTT. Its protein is CASSWGDRGVNTEAFF.

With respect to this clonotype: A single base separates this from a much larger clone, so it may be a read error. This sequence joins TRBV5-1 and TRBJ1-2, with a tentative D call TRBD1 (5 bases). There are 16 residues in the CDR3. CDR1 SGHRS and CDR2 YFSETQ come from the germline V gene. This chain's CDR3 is CASSPRDGTKNCGYTF. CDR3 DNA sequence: TGCGCCAGCAGCCCTCGGGACGGGACGAAAAACTGTGGCTACACCTTC.

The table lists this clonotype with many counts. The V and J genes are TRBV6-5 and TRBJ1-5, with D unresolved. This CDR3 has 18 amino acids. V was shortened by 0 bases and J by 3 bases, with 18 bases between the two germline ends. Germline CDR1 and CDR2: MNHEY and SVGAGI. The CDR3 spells CASSYSKGSSRFNQPQHF. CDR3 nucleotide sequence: TGTGCCAGCAGTTACTCGAAAGGCAGCTCCCGTTTCAATCAGCCCCAGCATTTT.

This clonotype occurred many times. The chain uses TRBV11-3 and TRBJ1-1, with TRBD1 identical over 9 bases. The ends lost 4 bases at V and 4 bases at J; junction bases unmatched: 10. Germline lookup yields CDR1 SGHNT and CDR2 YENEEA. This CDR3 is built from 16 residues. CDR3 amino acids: CASSSTWDRAATEAFF. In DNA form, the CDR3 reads TGTGCCAGCAGCTCCACATGGGACAGGGCTGCCACTGAAGCTTTCTTT.

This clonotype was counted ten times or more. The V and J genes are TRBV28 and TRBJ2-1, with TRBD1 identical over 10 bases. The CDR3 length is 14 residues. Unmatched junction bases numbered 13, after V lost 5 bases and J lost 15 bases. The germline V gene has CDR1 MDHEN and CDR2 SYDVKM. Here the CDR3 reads CASSPHDRGHRLFF. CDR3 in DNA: TGTGCCAGCAGTCCACACGACAGGGGGCATAGGCTGTTCTTC.

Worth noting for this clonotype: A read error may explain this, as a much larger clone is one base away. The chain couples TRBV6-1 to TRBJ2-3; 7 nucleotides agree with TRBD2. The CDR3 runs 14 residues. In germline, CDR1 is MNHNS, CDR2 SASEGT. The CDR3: CASSGGGDTDTRYF. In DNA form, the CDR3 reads TGTGCCAGCAGTGGCGGGGGTGACACAGATACGCGGTATTTT.

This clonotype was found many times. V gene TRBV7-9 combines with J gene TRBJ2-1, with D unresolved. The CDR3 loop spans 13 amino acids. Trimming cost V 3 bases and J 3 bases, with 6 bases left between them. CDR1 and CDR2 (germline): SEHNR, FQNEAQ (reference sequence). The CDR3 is CASSFTDYNEQFF. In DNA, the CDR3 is TGTGCCAGCAGCTTTACGGACTACAATGAGCAGTTCTTC.